This TCR beta chain is drawn from a study of blood T cell repertoires in COVID-19 (dated by TCRdb to between 2020 and 2021). Study-level background: The collaborator samples originated in the United States, Italy and Spain and spanned the acute and convalescent phases of COVID-19. The material from the prospective study consisted of cDNA or gDNA derived from T cells, B-cell-depleted T cells, or PBMCs. Subjects who had been exposed to COVID-19, were actively infected with it, or had recovered from it provided the deeply sampled blood TCRbeta repertoires that made up the dataset. The repertoires were released in a freely available public database intended as a resource for research on the immune response to SARS-CoV-2. The samples were drawn from the first 160 participants of the ongoing ImmuneRACE study and from 1,254 subjects provided by 6 global collaborators. Nearly every sample came with metadata listing a de-identified subject ID, COVID-19 status, age in years and sex. Where HLA class I and class II types were available, the types were taken from metadata supplied by the sample provider, not from assay-based typing.

Enrolling through a virtual design, the prospective study's participants ranged in age from about 18 to 100 years and lived across roughly 24 United States geographic areas. To assign participants to cohorts, the prospective study relied on clinical history that participants themselves reported in a screening survey and a study questionnaire. Recovered participants in ImmuneRACE Cohort 3 were defined as having two consecutive negative NP/OP PCR tests, clearance from a healthcare professional, or resolution of symptoms. Each participant in the prospective study had whole blood, serum and a nasopharyngeal or oropharyngeal swab collected by mobile phlebotomists. Participants in the prospective study had the option to provide additional blood draws and questionnaires over a roughly 2-month period. Prospective study blood samples were shipped either frozen or at room temperature before DNA extraction.

The CDR3 runs 15 residues from the cysteine to the phenylalanine. Only the CDR3 region is kept as DNA, spanning 45 bases read in frame from base 1. The germline V gene (reference sequence) sets CDR1 to LGHDT and CDR2 to YNNKEL. V was cut back by 0 bases and J by 5 bases, leaving a gap of 12 bases between them. About this clone itself: The target of this receptor is not known. No much larger clone is present one base from it, and per-base qualities are unavailable.

Results the study describes overall, beyond this receptor: The amount of clinical and demographic metadata varied by source and participant and was provided uncurated.

TCRbeta CDR3 regions were amplified from genomic DNA by means of the immunoSEQ Assay, a bias-controlled multiplex PCR. Per the source publication's procedure: The number of nucleated cells in each sample was estimated from the amplification of reference gene primers within the assay. Sequence reads were collapsed and filtered to measure the absolute abundance of every unique TCRbeta CDR3 rearrangement. For each sample, productive Simpson clonality was calculated as the square root of Simpson's diversity index across productive rearrangements. TCRdb provides this immuneACCESS table in a form limited to in-frame rearrangements. Some clones are lacking; in checked studies, under half of them reflect an unresolved V gene, and why the rest are absent is not known. V and J calls plus clone size are reproduced from that table; the DNA served to infer D and trimming. Here the sample has fewer than 200,000 clones; about 81% occur a single time. The top ten clonotypes cover more than 5.5% of the sample.

The chain is encoded by TRBV3-1 (or the pseudogene TRBV3-2) joined to TRBJ2-3; TRBD2 is perhaps the D gene, given 5 matching bases. Material for sequencing was PBMCs or T cells enriched from blood (not recorded which). The origin of this receptor is a man in his forties or fifties who had recovered from COVID-19. In nucleotide form, the sequence is TGTGCCAGCAGCCAAGAAGGCGGGTATAGAGATACGCAGTATTTT. This encodes CASSQEGGYRDTQYF.